This is a list of T cell receptor beta chains from one sample in a study of blood T cell repertoires in COVID-19. Here immunoSEQ multiplex PCR was the method, and the copy in TCRdb shows in-frame clones only, minus some. The sample records 250,000 to 300,000 clones, under 90% being singletons. Sequencing input: PBMCs or T cells enriched from blood (not recorded which). The origin of the receptors is a woman aged 40 to 50 who had recovered from COVID-19. Both conserved end residues are part of each CDR3. The order of the fields is D gene, clone size, J gene, V gene, CDR3 DNA, CDR3 protein. A D gene is named only where the DNA matches it firmly. Clone sizes are given selectively: once, few, many, or a class where the clone is expanded.

TRBD1	.	TRBJ1-5	TRBV6-5	TGTGCCAGCAGCCCGGGACAGGGAAACATCCAGCCCCAGCATTTT	CASSPGQGNIQPQHF
.	.	TRBJ2-7	TRBV6-8	TGTGCCAGTGACAGCTCCTACGAGCAGTACTTC	CASDSSYEQYF
TRBD2	.	TRBJ2-1	TRBV9	TGTGCCAGCAGCGTCTTACCGGGACTAGCGGGGGGATCCTACAATGAGCAGTTCTTC	CASSVLPGLAGGSYNEQFF
.	once	TRBJ1-4	TRBV2	TGTGCCAGCAGGCCCCCCAAGGGGTCGAATGAAAAACTGTTTTTT	CASRPPKGSNEKLFF
TRBD1	.	TRBJ1-2	TRBV30	TGTGCCTGGAGTGTACTGGGGACAGGGGGAAACTATGGCTACACCTTC	CAWSVLGTGGNYGYTF
TRBD2	.	TRBJ2-1	TRBV7-2	TGTGCCAGCAGCTTAGTGCTAGCGGGAGGGGGTGTTGAGCAGTTCTTC	CASSLVLAGGGVEQFF
TRBD1	.	TRBJ2-5	TRBV25-1	TGTGCCAGCAGTGAAGCGGGACAGGCCTTCCAAGAGACCCAGTACTTC	CASSEAGQAFQETQYF
.	.	TRBJ2-7	TRBV18	TGTGCCAGCTCACTCCGCCCTCCACGGGACAACCAGGAGCAGTACTTC	CASSLRPPRDNQEQYF
TRBD2	.	TRBJ2-7	TRBV27	TGTGCCAGCAGTGCGAAAGGCGGGGGAACCTCCTACGAGCAGTACTTC	CASSAKGGGTSYEQYF
TRBD1	.	TRBJ2-5	TRBV18	TGTGCCAGCTCACCGGGACAGGGGAAAGAGACCCAGTACTTC	CASSPGQGKETQYF
TRBD1	.	TRBJ1-1	TRBV14	TGTGCCAGCAGCCGGGGGACAGGGGTTAGTGAAGCTTTCTTT	CASSRGTGVSEAFF
TRBD1	.	TRBJ1-1	TRBV23-1	TGCGCCAGCAGTCAATCTAATTGGACCGGGACAGGGAAGGACACTGAAGCTTTCTTT	CASSQSNWTGTGKDTEAFF
TRBD1	once	TRBJ2-1	TRBV5-1	TGCGCCAGCAGCCACAGGACAGGGGTGGTCAATGAGCAGTTCTTC	CASSHRTGVVNEQFF
.	.	TRBJ1-6	TRBV6-5	TGTGCCAGCAAACGAGAGAACGCTAATAATTCACCCCTCCACTTT	CASKRENANNSPLHF
TRBD1	.	TRBJ1-2	TRBV30	TGTGCCCGAGGACAGGGGCCGCGCTCTAACTATGGCTACACCTTC	CARGQGPRSNYGYTF
TRBD2	.	TRBJ2-2	TRBV11-2	TGTGCCAGCAGCTCAGTTAGGACTAGCACCGGGGAGCTGTTTTTT	CASSSVRTSTGELFF
.	.	TRBJ1-1	TRBV21-1	TGTGCCAGCAGCAAAGACCTACTGGTCATGAACACTGAAGCTTTCTTT	CASSKDLLVMNTEAFF
TRBD1	.	TRBJ1-4	TRBV6-5	TGTGCCAGCAGTCAAACACAGGGGCGTTATGAAAAACTGTTTTTT	CASSQTQGRYEKLFF
.	.	TRBJ1-1	TRBV29-1	TGCAGCGTTTTTGGGGGCAGGGTGAACACTGAAGCTTTCTTT	CSVFGGRVNTEAFF
.	.	TRBJ1-1	TRBV2	TGTGCCAGCACACGGGAGGGAAGGGGTGTGACTGAAGCTTTCTTT	CASTREGRGVTEAFF
.	once	TRBJ2-7	TRBV3-1/TRBV3-2	TGTGCCAGCAGCCAATCGGTTCTAGACTCCAACGAGCAGTACTTC	CASSQSVLDSNEQYF
TRBD2	.	TRBJ2-3	TRBV24-1	TGTGCCACCAGTGAAGGGGGACTAGCGGGGGGCTTGGATACGCAGTATTTT	CATSEGGLAGGLDTQYF
.	.	TRBJ2-1	TRBV6-5	TGTGCCAGCAGCACACAGGGCTCCTACAATGAGCAGTTCTTC	CASSTQGSYNEQFF
.	.	TRBJ1-4	TRBV7-9	TGTGCCACCAAGGGGATAGGAGAACTGTTTTTT	CATKGIGELFF
.	.	TRBJ1-2	TRBV7-2	TGTGCCAGCAGCCCTCGACAGGCTAACTATGGCTACACCTTC	CASSPRQANYGYTF
.	.	TRBJ2-5	TRBV5-1	TGCGCCAGCAGCCGGGACTCCCCCGGCGAGACCCAGTACTTC	CASSRDSPGETQYF
TRBD2	few	TRBJ2-1	TRBV5-1	TGCGCCAGCAGCTCAGGACTAGCGGGAGAGCAGTTCTTC	CASSSGLAGEQFF
TRBD1	few	TRBJ1-1	TRBV5-1	TGCGCCAGCAGACGCGAACGGACAGGGGGAGTGGGCACTGAAGCTTTCTTT	CASRRERTGGVGTEAFF
.	.	TRBJ2-1	TRBV7-2	TGTGCCAGCAGCGCGGACACAAGCTCCTACAATGAGCAGTTCTTC	CASSADTSSYNEQFF
.	.	TRBJ1-4	TRBV27	TGTGCCAGCAGTTTCGGGGGGGGAGGAAAACTGTTTTTT	CASSFGGGGKLFF
.	.	TRBJ2-7	TRBV7-2	TGTGCCAGCAGCTTTACTAGGGTCGACGAGCGGTACTTC	CASSFTRVDERYF
TRBD2	once	TRBJ2-7	TRBV19	TGTGCCAGTAGCAGACTAGCGGGAGCGTACTACGAGCAGTACTTC	CASSRLAGAYYEQYF
.	few	TRBJ1-4	TRBV9	TGTGCCAGCAGCGTACCGGGGGGTAATGAAAAACTGTTTTTT	CASSVPGGNEKLFF
.	few	TRBJ1-1	TRBV3-1/TRBV3-2	TGTGCCAGCAGCCAGGCCGGAGAGGCTTTGAACACTGAAGCTTTCTTT	CASSQAGEALNTEAFF
TRBD2	.	TRBJ2-7	TRBV5-1	TGCGCCAGCAGCTTTCTAGCGGGAGCTTCCTACGAGCAGTACTTC	CASSFLAGASYEQYF
.	.	TRBJ1-2	TRBV12-5	TGTGCTAGTGGTTTGGTACGGCAGGGAGGGATCTATGGCTACACCTTC	CASGLVRQGGIYGYTF
.	.	TRBJ1-5	TRBV21-1	TGTGCCAGCAGCACACTGGACAGGGACGATCATCAGCCCCAGCATTTT	CASSTLDRDDHQPQHF
TRBD1	.	TRBJ1-6	TRBV19	TGTGCCAGTAGTTTTACAGGGGTAGGGTCACCCCTCCACTTT	CASSFTGVGSPLHF
.	.	TRBJ1-1	TRBV14	TGTGCCAGCAGCCAAGATTGGGGCAGAACGAACACTGAAGCTTTCTTT	CASSQDWGRTNTEAFF
TRBD1	once	TRBJ1-2	TRBV19	TGTGCCAGTAGTATAGGGCCGGACAGGATGCCCTATGGCTACACCTTC	CASSIGPDRMPYGYTF
.	.	TRBJ1-2	TRBV5-8	TGTGCCAGCAGCTTCAGGCAGGTTAACTATGGCTACACCTTC	CASSFRQVNYGYTF
.	.	TRBJ1-2	TRBV6-2/TRBV6-3	TGTGCCAGCAGTTACTCGACCTCACGCAGAGTGGAGACGGGGTTCTATGGCTACACCTTC	CASSYSTSRRVETGFYGYTF
.	.	TRBJ1-2	TRBV10-3	TGTGCCATCAGCGACAGTTTGGAGTACGGCTACACCTTC	CAISDSLEYGYTF
TRBD1	.	TRBJ1-1	TRBV6-2/TRBV6-3	TGTGCCAGCAGTTTCCACGACAGGGGGCGAGGAAACACTGAAGCTTTCTTT	CASSFHDRGRGNTEAFF
.	.	TRBJ1-3	TRBV6-5	TGTGCCAGCACCTGGACAGCCTCTGGAAACACCATATATTTT	CASTWTASGNTIYF
TRBD2	once	TRBJ2-2	TRBV7-3	TGTGCCAGCAGCTTAAACCCTACTAGCGGGGGGGCCCCCGGGGAGCTGTTTTTT	CASSLNPTSGGAPGELFF
TRBD1	.	TRBJ1-4	TRBV3-1/TRBV3-2	TGTGCCAGCAGCCAGGGACAGCATAATGAAAAACTGTTTTTT	CASSQGQHNEKLFF
.	.	TRBJ1-1	TRBV7-9	TGTGCCAGCAGCTCGCTAAAGACAGGAGTGCGTGAAGCTTTCTTT	CASSSLKTGVREAFF
.	.	TRBJ2-3	TRBV4-3	TGCGCCAGCAGCCAAGATAGACAGCGGGCCTTCACAGATACGCAGTATTTT	CASSQDRQRAFTDTQYF
.	.	TRBJ2-4	TRBV19	TGTGCCAGTAGTATCCAGGGTGTAGCCAAAAACATTCAGTACTTC	CASSIQGVAKNIQYF
.	.	TRBJ1-1	TRBV18	TGTGCCAGCTCAGATCAGGGTGTTGACACTGAAGCTTTCTTT	CASSDQGVDTEAFF
.	.	TRBJ1-5	TRBV6-5	TGTGCCAGCAGTCCCCGGGGGGGGGCGGGCCAGCCCCAGCATTTT	CASSPRGGAGQPQHF
.	few	TRBJ2-7	TRBV5-1	TGCGCCAGCAGCGAAGGGCCGGGGATGAAGCAGTACTTC	CASSEGPGMKQYF
TRBD1	.	TRBJ1-4	TRBV3-1/TRBV3-2	TGTGCCAGCAGCCAAGGATACAGGGGGCACAATGAAAAACTGTTTTTT	CASSQGYRGHNEKLFF
.	.	TRBJ2-2	TRBV19	TGTGCCAGTAGATGGGCGGGGGCGACCACCGGGGAGCTGTTTTTT	CASRWAGATTGELFF